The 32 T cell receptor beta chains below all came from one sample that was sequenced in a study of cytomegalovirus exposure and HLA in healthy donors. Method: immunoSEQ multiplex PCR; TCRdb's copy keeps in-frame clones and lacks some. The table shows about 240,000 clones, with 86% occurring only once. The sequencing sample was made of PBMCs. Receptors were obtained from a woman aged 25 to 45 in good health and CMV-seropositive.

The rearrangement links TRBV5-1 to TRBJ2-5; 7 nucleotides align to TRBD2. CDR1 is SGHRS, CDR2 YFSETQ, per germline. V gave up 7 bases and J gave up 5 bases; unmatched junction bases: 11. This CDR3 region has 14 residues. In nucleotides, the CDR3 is TGCGCCAGCCAAGGCCGTGCCGGGAGGGAGACCCAGTACTTC. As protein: CASQGRAGRETQYF.

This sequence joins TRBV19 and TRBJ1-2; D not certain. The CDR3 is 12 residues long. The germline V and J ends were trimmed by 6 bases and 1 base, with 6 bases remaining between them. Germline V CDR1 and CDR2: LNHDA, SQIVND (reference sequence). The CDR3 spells CASRDFNYGYTF. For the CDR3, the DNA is TGTGCCAGTAGGGACTTTAACTATGGCTACACCTTC.

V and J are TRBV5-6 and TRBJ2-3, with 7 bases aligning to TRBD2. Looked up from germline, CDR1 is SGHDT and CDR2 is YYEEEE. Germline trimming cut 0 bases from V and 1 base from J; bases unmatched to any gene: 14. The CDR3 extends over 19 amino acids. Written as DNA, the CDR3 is TGTGCCAGCAGCTTGGAATACTACCCGCGGGAGACTGGCACAGATACGCAGTATTTT. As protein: CASSLEYYPRETGTDTQYF.

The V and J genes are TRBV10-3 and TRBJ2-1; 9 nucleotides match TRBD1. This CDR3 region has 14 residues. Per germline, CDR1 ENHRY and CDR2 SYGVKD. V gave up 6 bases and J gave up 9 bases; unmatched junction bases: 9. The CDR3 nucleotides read TGTGCCATCAGCGCGACCACAGGGGGCGGTGAGCAGTTCTTC. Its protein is CAISATTGGGEQFF.

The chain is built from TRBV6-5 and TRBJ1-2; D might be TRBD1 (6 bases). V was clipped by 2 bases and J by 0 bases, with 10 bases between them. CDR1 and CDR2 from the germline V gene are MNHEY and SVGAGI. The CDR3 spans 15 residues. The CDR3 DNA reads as TGTGCCAGCAGTTACCTAGGGACATCTAACTATGGCTACACCTTC. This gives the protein CASSYLGTSNYGYTF.

The CDR3 region is CASSDRTGEFYNEQFF. The CDR3 region has the DNA TGCGCCAGCAGCGATCGGACAGGGGAGTTCTACAATGAGCAGTTCTTC. This chain connects TRBV5-1 to TRBJ2-1; 9 bases are shared with TRBD1. There are 16 residues in the CDR3. V lost 4 bases and J lost 3; bases outside the gene matches: 8. The germline CDR1 and CDR2 sequences are SGHRS and YFSETQ.

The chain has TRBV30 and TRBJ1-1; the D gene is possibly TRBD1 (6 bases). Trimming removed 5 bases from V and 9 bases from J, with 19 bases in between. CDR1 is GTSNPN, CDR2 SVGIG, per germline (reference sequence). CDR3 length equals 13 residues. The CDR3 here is CAWRLLGAPQAFF. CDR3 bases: TGTGCCTGGCGTCTCCTGGGGGCGCCTCAAGCTTTCTTT.

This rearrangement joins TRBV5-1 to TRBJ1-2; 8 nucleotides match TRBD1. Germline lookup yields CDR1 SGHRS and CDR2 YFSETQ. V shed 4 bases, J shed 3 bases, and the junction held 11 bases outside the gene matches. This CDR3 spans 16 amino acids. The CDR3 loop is CASSVSQGAQDYGYTF. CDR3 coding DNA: TGCGCCAGCAGCGTCTCCCAGGGGGCGCAAGACTATGGCTACACCTTC.

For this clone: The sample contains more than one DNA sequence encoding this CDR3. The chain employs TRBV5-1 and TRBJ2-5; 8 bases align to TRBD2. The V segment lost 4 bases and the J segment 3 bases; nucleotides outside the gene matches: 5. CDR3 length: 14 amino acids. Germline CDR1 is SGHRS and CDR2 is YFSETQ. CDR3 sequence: CASSPTSGKETQYF. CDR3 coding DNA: TGCGCCAGCAGCCCCACTAGCGGCAAAGAGACCCAGTACTTC. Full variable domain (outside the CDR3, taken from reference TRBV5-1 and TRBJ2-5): KAGVTQTPRYLIKTRGQQVTLSCSPISGHRSVSWYQQTPGQGLQFLFEYFSETQRNKGNFPGRFSGRQFSNSRSEMNVSTLELGDSALYLCASSPTSGKETQYFGPGTRLLVL.

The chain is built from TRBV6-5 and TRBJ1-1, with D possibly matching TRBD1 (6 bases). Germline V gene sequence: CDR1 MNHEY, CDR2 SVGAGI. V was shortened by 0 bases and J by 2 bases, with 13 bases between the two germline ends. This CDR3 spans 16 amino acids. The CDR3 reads CASSYSTRGLNTEAFF. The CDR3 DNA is TGTGCCAGCAGTTACTCCACGCGGGGGCTAAACACTGAAGCTTTCTTT.

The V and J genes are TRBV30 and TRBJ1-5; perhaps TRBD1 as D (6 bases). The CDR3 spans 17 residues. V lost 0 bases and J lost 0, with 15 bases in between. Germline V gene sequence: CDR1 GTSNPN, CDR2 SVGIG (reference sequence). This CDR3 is CAWSVQLGANSNQPQHF. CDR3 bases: TGTGCCTGGAGTGTTCAGTTGGGGGCGAATAGCAATCAGCCCCAGCATTTT.

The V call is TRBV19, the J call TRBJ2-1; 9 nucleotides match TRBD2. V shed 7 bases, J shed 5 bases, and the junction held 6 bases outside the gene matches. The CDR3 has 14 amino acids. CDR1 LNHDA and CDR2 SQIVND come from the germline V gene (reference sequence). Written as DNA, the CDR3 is TGTGCCAGTACGGCTAGCGGGGTTAACAATGAGCAGTTCTTC. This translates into CASTASGVNNEQFF.

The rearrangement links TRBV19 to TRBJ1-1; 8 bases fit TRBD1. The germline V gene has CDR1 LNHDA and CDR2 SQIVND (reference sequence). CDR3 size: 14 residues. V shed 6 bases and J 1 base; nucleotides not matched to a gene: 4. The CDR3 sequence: CASSVGQENTEAFF. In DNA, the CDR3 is TGTGCCAGTAGCGTGGGACAGGAGAACACTGAAGCTTTCTTT.

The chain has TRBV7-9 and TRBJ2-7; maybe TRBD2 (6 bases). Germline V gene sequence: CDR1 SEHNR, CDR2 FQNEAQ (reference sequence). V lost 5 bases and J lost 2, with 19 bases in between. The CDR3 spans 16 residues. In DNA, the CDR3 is TGTGCCAGCAGCCCCCGCCCGGGGGTAGCCACCTACGAGCAGTACTTC. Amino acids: CASSPRPGVATYEQYF.

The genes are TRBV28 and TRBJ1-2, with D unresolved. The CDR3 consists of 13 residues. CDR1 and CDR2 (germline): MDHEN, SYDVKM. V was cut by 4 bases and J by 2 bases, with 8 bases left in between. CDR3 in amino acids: CASSWRPNYGYTF. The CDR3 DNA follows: TGTGCCAGCAGTTGGCGGCCAAACTATGGCTACACCTTC.

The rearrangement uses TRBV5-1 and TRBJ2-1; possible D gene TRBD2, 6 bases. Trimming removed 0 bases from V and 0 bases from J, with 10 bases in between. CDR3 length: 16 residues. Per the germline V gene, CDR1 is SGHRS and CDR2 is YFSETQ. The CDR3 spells CASSLGGSGSYNEQFF. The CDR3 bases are TGCGCCAGCAGCTTGGGGGGTAGCGGCTCCTACAATGAGCAGTTCTTC.

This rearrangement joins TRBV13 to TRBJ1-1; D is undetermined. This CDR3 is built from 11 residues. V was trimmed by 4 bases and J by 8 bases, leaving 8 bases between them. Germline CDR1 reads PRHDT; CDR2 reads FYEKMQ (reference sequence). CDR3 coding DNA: TGTGCCAGCAGCTCGGGTCTGGAAGCTTTCTTT. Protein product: CASSSGLEAFF. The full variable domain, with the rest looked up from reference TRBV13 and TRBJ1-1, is AAGVIQSPRHLIKEKRETATLKCYPIPRHDTVYWYQQGPGQDPQFLISFYEKMQSDKGSIPDRFSAQQFSDYHSELNMSSLELGDSALYFCASSSGLEAFFGQGTRLTVV.

The DNA for the CDR3 is TGCGCCAGCAGCTCCGGGGAGGCTTTTTACGAGCAGTACTTC. The encoded protein is CASSSGEAFYEQYF. The chain has TRBV5-1 and TRBJ2-7, with D perhaps TRBD2 (6 bases). This CDR3 is built from 14 residues. V lost 3 bases to trimming and J lost 4 bases, with 14 bases between them. Germline V gene lookup returns CDR1 SGHRS and CDR2 YFSETQ.

Here the CDR3 DNA reads TGTGCCAGTATATCGCGCCACGACACTGAAGCTTTCTTT. Translation: CASISRHDTEAFF. The chain has TRBV19 and TRBJ1-1; the D is unclear. The CDR3 extends over 13 amino acids. Per germline, CDR1 LNHDA and CDR2 SQIVND (reference sequence). V gave up 7 bases and J gave up 3 bases, with 12 bases separating them.

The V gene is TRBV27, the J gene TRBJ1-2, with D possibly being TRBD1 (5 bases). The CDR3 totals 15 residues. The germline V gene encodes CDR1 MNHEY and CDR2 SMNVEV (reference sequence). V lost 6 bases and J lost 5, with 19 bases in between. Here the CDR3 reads CASRQEGSRPYGYTF. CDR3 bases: TGTGCCAGCAGACAGGAGGGTAGCCGCCCTTATGGCTACACCTTC.

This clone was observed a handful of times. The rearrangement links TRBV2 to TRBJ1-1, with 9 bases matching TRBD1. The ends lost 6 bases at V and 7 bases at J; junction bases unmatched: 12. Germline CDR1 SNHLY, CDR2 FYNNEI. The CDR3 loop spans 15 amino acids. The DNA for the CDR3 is TGTGCCAGCAGAGTCATCGGACAGGGGATAGGTGAAGCTTTCTTT. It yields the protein CASRVIGQGIGEAFF. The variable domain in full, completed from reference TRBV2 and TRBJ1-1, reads EPEVTQTPSHQVTQMGQEVILRCVPISNHLYFYWYRQILGQKVEFLVSFYNNEISEKSEIFDDQFSVERPDGSNFTLKIRSTKLEDSAMYFCASRVIGQGIGEAFFGQGTRLTVV.

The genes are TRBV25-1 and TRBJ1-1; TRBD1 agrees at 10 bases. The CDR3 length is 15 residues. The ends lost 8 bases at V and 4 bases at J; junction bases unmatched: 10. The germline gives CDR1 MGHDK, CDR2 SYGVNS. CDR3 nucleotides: TGTGCCAGCCACAGACAGGGGGCCCCGACCACTGAAGCTTTCTTT. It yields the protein CASHRQGAPTTEAFF.

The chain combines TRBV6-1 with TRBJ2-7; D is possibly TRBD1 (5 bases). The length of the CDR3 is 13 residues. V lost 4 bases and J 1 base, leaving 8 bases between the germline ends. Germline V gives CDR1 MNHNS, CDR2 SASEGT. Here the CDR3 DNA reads TGTGCCAGCAGTGTGACAGTATCCTACGAGCAGTACTTC. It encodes CASSVTVSYEQYF.

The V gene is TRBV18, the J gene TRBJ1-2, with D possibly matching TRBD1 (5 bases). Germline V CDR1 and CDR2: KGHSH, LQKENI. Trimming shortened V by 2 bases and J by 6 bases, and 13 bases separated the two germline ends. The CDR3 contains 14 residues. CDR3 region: CASSPRTPEDGYTF. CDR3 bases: TGTGCCAGCTCACCAAGGACACCCGAGGATGGCTACACCTTC.

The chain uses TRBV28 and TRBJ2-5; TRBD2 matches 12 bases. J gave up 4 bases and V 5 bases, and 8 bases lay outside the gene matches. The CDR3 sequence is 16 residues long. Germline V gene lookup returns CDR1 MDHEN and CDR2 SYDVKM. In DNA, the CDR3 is TGTGCCAGCAGTCCATTACTAGCGGGAGGCCCAGAGACCCAGTACTTC. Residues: CASSPLLAGGPETQYF.

The CDR3 DNA sequence: TGTGCCAGCAGTTACTCGACTGGACAGGTTTCCTACGAGCAGTACTTC. It specifies CASSYSTGQVSYEQYF. V usage is TRBV6-5 and J usage is TRBJ2-7; 7 nucleotides match TRBD1. The CDR3 length is 16 residues. Losses at the gene ends were 0 bases for V and 1 base for J; bases not matched to a gene: 6. The germline V gene has CDR1 MNHEY and CDR2 SVGAGI.

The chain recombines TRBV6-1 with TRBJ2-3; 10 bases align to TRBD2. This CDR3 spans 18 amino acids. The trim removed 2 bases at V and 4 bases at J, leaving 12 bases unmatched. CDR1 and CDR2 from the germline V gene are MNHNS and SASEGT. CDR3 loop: CASSEKLIGTSVPDTQYF. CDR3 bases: TGTGCCAGCAGTGAAAAGTTAATTGGGACTAGCGTGCCAGATACGCAGTATTTT.

This chain's CDR3 is CASSLAGEAYNEQFF. For the CDR3, the DNA is TGTGCCAGCAGCTTAGCCGGGGAGGCCTACAATGAGCAGTTCTTC. V is TRBV7-9 and J is TRBJ2-1, with D possibly matching TRBD2 (6 bases). The V end lost 0 bases, the J end lost 2 bases, and 8 bases lay between the germline ends. Germline values: CDR1 SEHNR, CDR2 FQNEAQ (reference sequence). This CDR3 is built from 15 residues. The full variable domain, in which reference TRBV7-9 and TRBJ2-1 provide the parts outside the CDR3, is DTGVSQNPRHKITKRGQNVTFRCDPISEHNRLYWYRQTLGQGPEFLTYFQNEAQLEKSRLLSDRFSAERPKGSFSTLEIQRTEQGDSAMYLCASSLAGEAYNEQFFGPGTRLTVL.

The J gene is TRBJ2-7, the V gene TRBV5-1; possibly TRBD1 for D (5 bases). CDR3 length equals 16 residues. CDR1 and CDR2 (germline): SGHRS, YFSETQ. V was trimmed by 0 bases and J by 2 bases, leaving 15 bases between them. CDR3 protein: CASSLAYVDKAYEQYF. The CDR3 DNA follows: TGCGCCAGCAGCTTGGCCTACGTGGACAAGGCCTACGAGCAGTACTTC.

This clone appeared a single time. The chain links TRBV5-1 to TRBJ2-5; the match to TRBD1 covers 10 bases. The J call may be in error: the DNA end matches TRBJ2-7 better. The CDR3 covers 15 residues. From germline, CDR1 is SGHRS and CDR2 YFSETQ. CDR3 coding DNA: TGCGCCAGCAGCCCACGGACAGGGGGACAATACGAGCAGTACTTC. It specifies CASSPRTGGQYEQYF.

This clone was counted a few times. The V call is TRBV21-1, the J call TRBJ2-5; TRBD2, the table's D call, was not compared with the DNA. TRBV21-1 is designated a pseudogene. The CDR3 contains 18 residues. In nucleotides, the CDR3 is TGTGCCAGCTCACCCCTATGCCCTAGTATGGTTGGGCAAGAGACCCAGTACTTC. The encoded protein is CASSPLCPSMVGQETQYF.

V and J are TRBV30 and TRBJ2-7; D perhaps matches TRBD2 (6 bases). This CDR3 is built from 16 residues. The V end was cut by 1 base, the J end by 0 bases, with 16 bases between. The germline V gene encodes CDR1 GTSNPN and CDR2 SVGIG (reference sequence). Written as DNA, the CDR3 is TGTGCCTGGAGTGCCGTCTCGGGACTTATCTCCTACGAGCAGTACTTC. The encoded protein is CAWSAVSGLISYEQYF. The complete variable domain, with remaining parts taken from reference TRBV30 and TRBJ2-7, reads SQTIHQWPATLVQPVGSPLSLECTVEGTSNPNLYWYRQAAGRGLQLLFYSVGIGQISSEVPQNLSASRPQDRQFILSSKKLLLSDSGFYLCAWSAVSGLISYEQYFGPGTRLTVT.